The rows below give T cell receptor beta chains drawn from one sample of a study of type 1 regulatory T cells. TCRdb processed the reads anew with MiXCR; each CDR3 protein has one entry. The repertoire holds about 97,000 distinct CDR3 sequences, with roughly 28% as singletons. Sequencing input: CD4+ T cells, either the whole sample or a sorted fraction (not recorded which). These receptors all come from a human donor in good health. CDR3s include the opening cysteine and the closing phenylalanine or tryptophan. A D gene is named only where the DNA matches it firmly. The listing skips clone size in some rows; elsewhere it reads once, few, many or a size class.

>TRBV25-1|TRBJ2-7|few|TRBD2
TGTGCCAGCAGTGAGAGCGGGAGATTCGAGCAGTACTTC
CASSESGRFEQYF
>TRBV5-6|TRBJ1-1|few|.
TGTGCCAGCAGCTTCCCAGGGTCCATGAACACTGAAGCTTTCTTT
CASSFPGSMNTEAFF
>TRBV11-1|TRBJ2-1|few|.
TGTGCTACTCCACGACAGCCCTACAATGAGCAGTTCTTC
CATPRQPYNEQFF
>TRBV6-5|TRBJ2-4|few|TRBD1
TGTGCCAGCAGTTATATGGGACAGGGAAAAGAGTACTTC
CASSYMGQGKEYF
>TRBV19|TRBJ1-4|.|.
TGTGCCAGCGGGAAGACAGCCAATAATGAAAAACTGTTTTTT
CASGKTANNEKLFF
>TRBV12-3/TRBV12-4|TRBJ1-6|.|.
TGTGCCAGCAGTCCGGGAGCGTCTAATTCACCCCTCCACTTT
CASSPGASNSPLHF
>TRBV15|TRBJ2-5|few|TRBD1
TGTGCCACCAGCAGAGAGGTTGACAGGGGTGAGACCCAGTACTTC
CATSREVDRGETQYF
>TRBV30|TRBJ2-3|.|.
TGTGCCTGGAGTCCCCAGTCGACGGGGGCAGATACGCAGTATTTT
CAWSPQSTGADTQYF
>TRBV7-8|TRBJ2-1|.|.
TGTGCCAGCAGTGGAAGAGAGCAGTTCTTC
CASSGREQFF
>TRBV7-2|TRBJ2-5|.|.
TGTGCCAGCAGCTTAATGTTCGGAGCGTCAGGGTTAGAGACCCAGTACTTC
CASSLMFGASGLETQYF
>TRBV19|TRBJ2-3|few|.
TGTGCCAGTAGTTTCCTCGGAGCCAAAGATACGCAGTATTTT
CASSFLGAKDTQYF
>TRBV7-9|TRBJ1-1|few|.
TGTGCCAGCAGCGGCCCGGGGGACACTGAAGCTTTCTTT
CASSGPGDTEAFF
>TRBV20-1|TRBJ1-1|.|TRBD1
TGCAGTGCTAGAGATACGGGACAGGGGCACACTGAAGCTTTCTTT
CSARDTGQGHTEAFF
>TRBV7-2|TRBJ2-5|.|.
TGTGCCAGCAGCTTAGACCAGGGTACTCAAGAGACCCAGTACTTC
CASSLDQGTQETQYF
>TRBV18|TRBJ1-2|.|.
TGTGCCAGCTCACCACAGGGGGTCTATGGCTACACCTTC
CASSPQGVYGYTF
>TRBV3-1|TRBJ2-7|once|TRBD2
TGTGCCAGCAGCTTCGGACTAGCGGGAGAGGGCGAGCAGTACTTC
CASSFGLAGEGEQYF
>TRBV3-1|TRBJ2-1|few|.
TGTGCCAGCAGCCAAGGCCATGAGCAGTTCTTC
CASSQGHEQFF
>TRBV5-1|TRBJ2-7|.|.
TGCGTCAGCAGCTTGGTGGTAGGGTCGAGTGAGCAGTACTTC
CVSSLVVGSSEQYF
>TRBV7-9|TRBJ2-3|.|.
TGTGCCAGCAGCTCCTACATTACCACAGATACGCAGTATTTT
CASSSYITTDTQYF
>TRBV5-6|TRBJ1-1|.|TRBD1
TGTGCCAGCAGCGTAGGACAGGGTGACACTGAAGCTTTCTTT
CASSVGQGDTEAFF
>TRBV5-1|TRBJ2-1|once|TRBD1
TGCGCCAGCAGCTTGGTGGGACAGGGAGGCAATGAGCAGTTCTTC
CASSLVGQGGNEQFF
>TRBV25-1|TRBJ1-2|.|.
TGTGTCAGCAGTGAACCCGGGACTTTGGGCCTGAACTATGGCTACACCTTC
CVSSEPGTLGLNYGYTF
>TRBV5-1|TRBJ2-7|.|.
TGCGCCAGCAGTACCTCGACGCGGGAGCAGTACTTC
CASSTSTREQYF